Below, 23 T cell receptor beta chains from the same sample are listed, as sequenced in a study of T cells in localized non-small cell lung cancer. The table came from immunoSEQ multiplex PCR; TCRdb's copy has only in-frame clones and leaves some out. The sample yields under 7,500 clones, about half seen once. The source material was lymph node tissue, sampled before any cancer treatment. Source of these receptors: a man between 40 and 70 years old with stage I lung adenocarcinoma.

The V call is TRBV29-1, the J call TRBJ2-7; 8 bases are shared with TRBD2. The junction had 7 bases not matched to a gene; V was cut back by 0 bases and J by 0 bases. The CDR3 totals 16 residues. Germline loops: CDR1 SQVTM, CDR2 ANQGSEA. The CDR3 sequence: CSVEDPIAGSSYEQYF. The CDR3 bases are TGCAGCGTTGAAGACCCGATAGCGGGGTCCTCCTACGAGCAGTACTTC.

The chain recombines TRBV6-7 with TRBJ2-2, with 8 bases fitting TRBD2. TRBV6-7 is marked as an open reading frame, function uncertain. The CDR3 contains 14 residues. The V gene end was trimmed by 4 bases and the J gene end by 9 bases; junction bases not matched to a gene: 7. Written as DNA, the CDR3 is TGTGCCAGCAGTTGTAGCGGGGTGCACCGGGAGCTGTTTTTT. This translates into CASSCSGVHRELFF.

This clone has a handful of counts. The V gene is TRBV9, the J gene TRBJ2-7; 7 bases are shared with TRBD1. CDR3 size: 16 residues. Germline V lookup: CDR1 SGDLS, CDR2 YYNGEE. Trimming removed 5 bases from V and 2 bases from J; junction bases left unmatched: 13. DNA of the CDR3: TGTGCCAGCAGTTCCCATGATGACAGGGCTCCCTACGAGCAGTACTTC. This codes for CASSSHDDRAPYEQYF.

The chain links TRBV19 to TRBJ2-7, with unresolved D. V lost 4 bases and J 0 bases, leaving 7 bases between the germline ends. The CDR3 covers 13 residues. The V gene's germline CDR1 is LNHDA and CDR2 SQIVND (reference sequence). The CDR3 DNA follows: TGTGCCAGTAGTAGGGCTAGCTCCTACGAGCAGTACTTC. Its translation is CASSRASSYEQYF.

The gene calls are TRBV2 and TRBJ2-7, with D uncertain. The V and J ends lost 8 bases and 1 base respectively, with 15 bases between them. Germline-derived CDR1 and CDR2 are SNHLY and FYNNEI. The CDR3 runs to 14 residues. DNA for the CDR3: TGTGCCAGCCTCGCCCCGCCCATGTCCTACGAGCAGTACTTC. Translated, it gives CASLAPPMSYEQYF.

J is TRBJ1-2 and V is TRBV29-1; D possibly corresponds to TRBD1 (5 bases). Germline V gene sequence: CDR1 SQVTM, CDR2 ANQGSEA. This CDR3 has 13 amino acids. Trimming stripped 6 bases from V and 1 base from J, with 12 bases between. The CDR3 DNA reads as TGCAGCGTCCGCCAGGGCGGTAACTATGGCTACACCTTC. The encoded protein is CSVRQGGNYGYTF.

This clone has a handful of counts. The chain employs TRBV6-8 and TRBJ2-7; 7 positions agree with TRBD2. The CDR3 runs to 15 residues. The germline CDR1 and CDR2 sequences are MNHGY and SAAAGT. The J segment lost 0 bases and the V segment lost 4 bases, leaving 6 bases of the junction unmatched. CDR3 sequence: CASSSAGTTSYEQYF. In DNA form, the CDR3 reads TGTGCCAGCAGTTCCGCCGGGACTACCTCCTACGAGCAGTACTTC.

There are a few counts of this clone. This rearrangement joins TRBV28 to TRBJ1-3, with D unclear. Germline CDR1 MDHEN, CDR2 SYDVKM. V lost 4 bases to trimming and J lost 3 bases, with 13 bases between them. The CDR3 is 15 residues long. The CDR3 DNA is TGTGCCAGCAGTTCCTCGACGGAATATGGAAACACCATATATTTT. This gives the protein CASSSSTEYGNTIYF.

The CDR3 loop is CASRPVGAGEQYF. The CDR3 DNA sequence: TGTGCCAGCAGGCCCGTAGGGGCGGGGGAGCAGTACTTC. V usage is TRBV28 and J usage is TRBJ2-7, with a weak D call TRBD2 (6 bases). V was trimmed by 6 bases and J by 7 bases, leaving 16 bases between them. The CDR3 is 13 amino acids. Germline V CDR1 and CDR2: MDHEN, SYDVKM. Using reference TRBV28 and TRBJ2-7 for the parts outside the CDR3, the full variable domain is DVKVTQSSRYLVKRTGEKVFLECVQDMDHENMFWYRQDPGLGLRLIYFSYDVKMKEKGDIPEGYSVSREKKERFSLILESASTNQTSMYLCASRPVGAGEQYFGPGTRLTVT.

This clone was recorded a few times. The gene calls are TRBV28 and TRBJ1-2; D uncertain. The CDR3 runs 13 residues. From germline, CDR1 is MDHEN and CDR2 SYDVKM. V lost 5 bases, J lost 1 base, and 8 bases lay in between. CDR3 coding DNA: TGTGCCAGCAGTAGACGGAATAACTATGGCTACACCTTC. This codes for CASSRRNNYGYTF.

The chain couples TRBV30 to TRBJ1-4; maybe TRBD1 (6 bases). Trimming left V 2 bases short and J 12 bases short, with 13 bases between. In germline, CDR1 is GTSNPN, CDR2 SVGIG (reference sequence). The CDR3 sequence is 12 residues long. The CDR3 bases are TGTGCCTGGAGTCTTACAGGGAAGGAACTGTTTTTT. Amino acids: CAWSLTGKELFF.

This clone was picked up a small number of times. The genes are TRBV9 and TRBJ1-3, with a tentative D call TRBD1 (6 bases). V lost 3 bases to trimming and J lost 1 base, with 20 bases between them. Germline values: CDR1 SGDLS, CDR2 YYNGEE. The CDR3 totals 18 residues. The CDR3 nucleotides read TGTGCCAGCAGCGACCGTAAAGGGGGGATGATATCTGGAAACACCATATATTTT. Its translation: CASSDRKGGMISGNTIYF.

V is TRBV9 and J is TRBJ2-3; D not resolved. CDR1 is SGDLS, CDR2 YYNGEE, per germline. Trimming shortened V by 3 bases and J by 0 bases, and 8 bases separated the two germline ends. The CDR3 length is 14 residues. CDR3 region: CASSALQSTDTQYF. CDR3 nucleotide sequence: TGTGCCAGCAGCGCACTACAGAGCACAGATACGCAGTATTTT.

J is TRBJ2-2 and V is TRBV11-3; D tentatively fits TRBD1 or TRBD2 (6 bases each). Trimming left V 5 bases short and J 1 base short, with 11 bases between. The CDR3 runs 15 residues. Germline values: CDR1 SGHNT, CDR2 YENEEA. The CDR3 is CASSRGGGNTGELFF. The CDR3 nucleotides read TGTGCCAGCAGCCGAGGAGGGGGGAACACCGGGGAGCTGTTTTTT.

The chain recombines TRBV28 with TRBJ1-1; D uncertain. Germline CDR1 is MDHEN and CDR2 is SYDVKM. CDR3 length equals 12 residues. Trimming stripped 8 bases from V and 3 bases from J, with 10 bases between. The CDR3 protein is CASVRADTEAFF. The CDR3 DNA is TGTGCCAGCGTACGGGCCGACACTGAAGCTTTCTTT.

The rearrangement links TRBV19 to TRBJ1-1; the match to TRBD1 covers 9 bases. The junction had 3 bases not matched to a gene; V was cut back by 3 bases and J by 1 base. Looked up from germline, CDR1 is LNHDA and CDR2 is SQIVND (reference sequence). This CDR3 has 15 amino acids. The CDR3 spells CASSIRGQGNTEAFF. The CDR3 DNA is TGTGCCAGTAGTATTCGGGGACAGGGGAACACTGAAGCTTTCTTT.

This clone was counted a few times. This chain joins TRBV28 and TRBJ2-6, with D possibly TRBD2 on 6 matching bases. V dropped 2 bases and J dropped 2 bases, with 13 bases sitting between them. This CDR3 contains 17 residues. Germline V lookup: CDR1 MDHEN, CDR2 SYDVKM. The CDR3 loop is CASSLGGFQTGANVLTF. CDR3 coding DNA: TGTGCCAGCAGTTTAGGGGGGTTCCAGACTGGGGCCAACGTCCTGACTTTC.

The chain links TRBV23-1 to TRBJ2-3; TRBD2 matches at 12 bases. TRBV23-1 is flagged as an ORF with uncertain function. CDR3 length equals 20 residues. Trimming removed 0 bases from V and 0 bases from J; junction bases left unmatched: 10. For the CDR3, the DNA is TGCGCCAGCAGTCAATCAGCTAGCGGGGGGGACCCATCTAGCACAGATACGCAGTATTTT. Its protein is CASSQSASGGDPSSTDTQYF.

The chain uses TRBV28 and TRBJ2-7; 8 bases fit TRBD1. CDR3 length: 14 amino acids. Germline assignment: CDR1 MDHEN and CDR2 SYDVKM. V was pared by 6 bases and J by 3 bases, with 7 bases of the junction left unmatched. CDR3 sequence reads: CASSTDRARYEQYF. In DNA form, the CDR3 reads TGTGCCAGCAGCACGGACAGGGCGCGCTACGAGCAGTACTTC.

The V gene is TRBV6-8, the J gene TRBJ1-1; perhaps TRBD1 as D (5 bases). The CDR3 loop spans 13 amino acids. Germline CDR1 and CDR2: MNHGY and SAAAGT. V lost 2 bases, J lost 2 bases, and 6 bases lay in between. The CDR3 nucleotides are TGTGCCAGCAGTTACCGGGACAACACTGAAGCTTTCTTT. This gives the protein CASSYRDNTEAFF.

V and J are TRBV28 and TRBJ1-2; 8 bases are a match to TRBD1. V was pared by 11 bases and J by 3 bases, with 11 bases of the junction left unmatched. Per the germline V gene, CDR1 is MDHEN and CDR2 is SYDVKM. There are 14 residues in the CDR3. For the CDR3, the DNA is TGTGCCTCTCTCCCGGGACAGGTCCACTATGGCTACACCTTC. Translated, it gives CASLPGQVHYGYTF.

V usage is TRBV11-3 and J usage is TRBJ2-5; TRBD2 aligns across 7 bases. CDR1 SGHNT and CDR2 YENEEA come from the germline V gene. The CDR3 extends over 15 amino acids. The junction had 10 bases not matched to a gene; V was cut back by 7 bases and J by 2 bases. DNA of the CDR3: TGTGCCAGCACCCGTAGCCCGGGACTACAAGAGACCCAGTACTTC. The encoded protein is CASTRSPGLQETQYF.

This chain links TRBV30 with TRBJ2-5, with D possibly being TRBD1 or TRBD2 (5 bases each). Germline V CDR1 and CDR2: GTSNPN, SVGIG (reference sequence). The germline V and J ends were trimmed by 8 bases and 3 bases, with 13 bases remaining between them. The CDR3 spans 12 residues. The CDR3 spells CAASGTEETQYF. The DNA for the CDR3 is TGTGCCGCTAGTGGGACCGAAGAGACCCAGTACTTC.